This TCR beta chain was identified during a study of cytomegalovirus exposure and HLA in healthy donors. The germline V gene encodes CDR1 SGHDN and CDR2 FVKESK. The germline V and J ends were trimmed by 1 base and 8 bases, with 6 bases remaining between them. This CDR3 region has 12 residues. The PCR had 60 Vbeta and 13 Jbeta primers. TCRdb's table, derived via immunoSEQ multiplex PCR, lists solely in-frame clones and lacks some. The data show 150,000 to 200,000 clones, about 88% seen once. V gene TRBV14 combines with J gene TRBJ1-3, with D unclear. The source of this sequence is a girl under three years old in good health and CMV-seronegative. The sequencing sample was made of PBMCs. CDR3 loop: CASSQGRDTIYF. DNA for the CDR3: TGTGCCAGCAGCCAAGGGCGGGACACCATATATTTT.